Following are 2 T cell receptor delta chains from one sample sequenced in a study of gamma-delta T cells after stem cell transplantation. TCRdb reanalysed the RT-PCR reads via CATT. The table has roughly 3,300 delta-chain clones, around 5% seen once. Sequenced sample: gamma-delta T cells. The receptors derive from a human donor. It is not recorded whose cells these are; they may come from a transplant donor.

This clone occurred a few times. Translating this DNA gives a protein that differs at residue 11 from the TCRdb one, which belongs to a much larger clone; a read error is likely, and the protein shown is this translation. The chain carries TRDV2 and TRDJ1; TRDD3 matches at 9 bases. The CDR3 is made up of 15 amino acids. Trimming removed 0 bases from V and 6 bases from J; junction bases left unmatched: 7. Germline CDR1 and CDR2: GEAIGNYY and EKD. CDR3 sequence: CACDTAGGFSNKLIF. The CDR3 coding sequence is TGTGCCTGTGACACCGCTGGGGGATTTTCCAATAAACTCATCTTT.

With respect to this clone: A far larger clone is only one base removed, so a read error is likely. The same CDR3 arises from other DNA sequences in this sample as well. The chain has TRDV2 and TRDJ1; 13 bases line up with TRDD3. There are 18 residues in the CDR3. CDR1 is GEAIGNYY, CDR2 EKD, per germline. CDR3 residues: CACDTLTGGYENTDKLIF. CDR3 in DNA: TGTGCCTGTGACACGCTGACTGGGGGATACGAGAACACCGATAAGCTCATCTTT.